The sequence of this T cell receptor beta chain was determined in a study of cytomegalovirus exposure and HLA in healthy donors. Study information: Around 83% of roughly 400 genotyped donors fell in the Caucasian-associated ancestry cluster.

This clone turned up a few times. The length of the CDR3 is 14 residues. V was shortened by 4 bases and J by 8 bases, with 15 bases between the two germline ends. Looked up from germline, CDR1 is SGHDT and CDR2 is YYEEEE. The PCR had 60 Vbeta and 13 Jbeta primers. Measured with immunoSEQ multiplex PCR; TCRdb has only the in-frame clones, and not every one. The repertoire holds some 180,000 clones, with about 79% as singletons. The genes are TRBV5-6 and TRBJ1-4; maybe TRBD1 (5 bases). The source material was PBMCs. This sequence originates from a girl aged 2-9 years in good health and CMV-seropositive. CDR3 loop: CASSVQGVGEKLFF. CDR3 nucleotides: TGTGCCAGCAGCGTTCAGGGTGTAGGCGAAAAACTGTTTTTT.